Listed below are T cell receptor beta chains from one sample, sequenced in a study of graft-versus-host responses after intestinal transplantation. Some clones are missing from TCRdb's copy, which holds only in-frame ones; the method was immunoSEQ multiplex PCR. The sample includes under 100,000 clones, 94% of them seen just once. For these TCRs, the target antigens are not known. Sample: unstimulated CD4+ T cells sorted from spleen or lymph node cells, taken before transplant. These receptors were taken from a human donor who was the organ donor for an intestinal transplant. CDR3s include the opening cysteine and the closing phenylalanine or tryptophan. The D gene is left open where the match is weak. Clone size is not always given. Where it is, it says once, few, many or a class for expanded clones.

d_call	v_call	j_call	clone_size	cdr3_nt	cdr3_aa
TRBD1	TRBV7-9	TRBJ2-7	NA	TGTGCCAGCAGCGAAACAGGGGGCGCGTCCTACGAGCAGTACTTC	CASSETGGASYEQYF
NA	TRBV7-9	TRBJ2-5	once	TGTGCCAGCAGCCGATCGGGTAGCGTTGGCCCCCACGGAGAGACCCAGTACTTC	CASSRSGSVGPHGETQYF
NA	TRBV28	TRBJ2-7	NA	TGTGCCAGCAGTTTACGGCCAGGTAACATGATATACGAGCAGTACTTC	CASSLRPGNMIYEQYF
NA	TRBV15	TRBJ2-7	NA	TGTGCCACCAGCAGAGATCCGGGGGGCTGGGAGCAGTACTTC	CATSRDPGGWEQYF
TRBD1	TRBV11-1	TRBJ2-4	NA	TGTGCCAGCAGCCTGGGACAGGGTCTGTCCAAAAACATTCAGTACTTC	CASSLGQGLSKNIQYF
NA	TRBV2	TRBJ2-1	NA	TGTGCCAGCAAGACTTACAATGAGCAGTTCTTC	CASKTYNEQFF
NA	TRBV11-3	TRBJ2-7	NA	TGTGCCAGCAGCCGCGACAGGAACTACGAGCAGTACTTC	CASSRDRNYEQYF
NA	TRBV7-2	TRBJ2-3	NA	TGTGCCAGCAGCCCCCGGGAGCGCCGGCGGGATACGCAGTATTTT	CASSPRERRRDTQYF
NA	TRBV11-3	TRBJ1-1	NA	TGTGCCAGCAGCTTAGAACCCCTCCGGGGGCCCGCGAACACTGAAGCTTTCTTT	CASSLEPLRGPANTEAFF
TRBD2	TRBV6-4	TRBJ2-3	NA	TGTGCCAGCAGTCTCGGGACTAGCGGGGGCTATACGCAGTATTTT	CASSLGTSGGYTQYF
NA	TRBV10-2	TRBJ2-3	NA	TGCGCCAGCAGTGATACGGTGCCGGCGCAGTATTTT	CASSDTVPAQYF
NA	TRBV4-3	TRBJ2-1	NA	TGCGCCAGCAGCCAAGATGGCCCGTACAATGAGCAGTTCTTC	CASSQDGPYNEQFF
NA	TRBV29-1	TRBJ2-5	NA	TGCAGCGTTGGAACGGCAGTATGGGAGACCCAGTACTTC	CSVGTAVWETQYF
NA	TRBV27	TRBJ1-2	NA	TGTGCCAGCTCTTCCCCCGGGGGGGGAGACTATGGCTACACCTTC	CASSSPGGGDYGYTF
NA	TRBV4-2	TRBJ2-6	once	TGTGCCGGCAGCCAAGTAGTTGGGGCCTCTTCTGGGGCCAACGTCCTGACTTTC	CAGSQVVGASSGANVLTF
NA	TRBV6-6	TRBJ1-1	NA	TGTGCCAGCAGTTACTCGCAGACAGCTTTCTTT	CASSYSQTAFF
NA	TRBV19	TRBJ1-5	NA	TGTGCCAGTAACTGGGGGTCGGGAAGCAATCAGCCCCAGCATTTT	CASNWGSGSNQPQHF
TRBD1	TRBV5-1	TRBJ2-7	NA	TGCGCCAGCAGCTGGGAAGGGACAGGGGGTTTCTACGAGCAGTACTTC	CASSWEGTGGFYEQYF
TRBD2	TRBV6-1	TRBJ2-3	once	TGTGCCAGCAGTGCGACTAGCGGGGGCACAGATACGCAGTATTTT	CASSATSGGTDTQYF
NA	TRBV5-1	TRBJ2-2	NA	TGCGCCAGCAGCCCTTTGACAGCGAACACCGGGGAGCTGTTTTTT	CASSPLTANTGELFF
NA	TRBV5-1	TRBJ1-4	NA	TGCGCCAGCAGGGGGCCAAATGAAAAACTGTTTTTT	CASRGPNEKLFF
TRBD1	TRBV4-3	TRBJ1-1	NA	TGCGCCAGCAGCCACGCCCCACCTGGGACAGGCCAAGGAGCTTTCTTT	CASSHAPPGTGQGAFF
NA	TRBV7-9	TRBJ1-6	once	TGTGCCAGCAGCGGGGACGCAGGAGGGTCACCCCTCCACTTT	CASSGDAGGSPLHF